The 19 T cell receptor beta chains below were found in one sample sequenced in a study of shared clonotypes between healthy human individuals. Here immunoSEQ multiplex PCR was the method, and the copy in TCRdb shows in-frame clones only, minus some. Of about 2.2 million clones in the sample, just over 90% were seen once. Terminally differentiated effector memory CD45RA+ cells were excluded from the naive CD8 cells, which were CD45RO-negative and positively selected for CCR7. Sequencing used naive CD8+ T cells from PBMCs. Source of these receptors: a young man in good health. Some clones in this sample may be carry-over from other donors' samples.

The rearrangement joins TRBV30 to TRBJ1-1; possible D gene TRBD1, 6 bases. V dropped 0 bases and J dropped 6 bases, with 11 bases sitting between them. The germline V gene encodes CDR1 GTSNPN and CDR2 SVGIG (reference sequence). The CDR3 loop spans 13 amino acids. The CDR3 region is CAWSVLGASEAFF. The CDR3 DNA sequence: TGTGCCTGGAGTGTTCTGGGGGCCTCTGAAGCTTTCTTT.

The chain combines TRBV6-5 with TRBJ2-7, with D tentatively TRBD2 (7 bases). CDR3 length equals 14 residues. V lost 7 bases to trimming and J lost 5 bases, with 18 bases between them. CDR1 and CDR2 (germline): MNHEY, SVGAGI. The CDR3: CASTALGGAHEQYF. CDR3 sequence (DNA): TGTGCCAGCACCGCTTTGGGGGGGGCCCACGAGCAGTACTTC.

The V and J genes are TRBV15 and TRBJ2-7; no firm D call. In germline, CDR1 is LNHNV, CDR2 YYDKDF (reference sequence). The CDR3 totals 15 residues. V lost 0 bases to trimming and J lost 2 bases, with 11 bases between them. Here the CDR3 reads CATSREAGATYEQYF. The CDR3, as DNA: TGTGCCACCAGCAGAGAGGCCGGCGCAACCTACGAGCAGTACTTC.

The CDR3 loop is CASSPTTSGRAEQFF. CDR3 sequence (DNA): TGTGCCAGCAGCCCTACGACTAGCGGGAGGGCTGAGCAGTTCTTC. The rearrangement joins TRBV7-3 to TRBJ2-1; the match to TRBD2 covers 14 bases. Looked up from germline, CDR1 is SGHTA and CDR2 is FQGTGA. The CDR3 runs 15 residues. J was trimmed by 9 bases and V by 5 bases; bases with no gene match: 6.

Details on this clone: In the same sample, other DNA sequences code for this CDR3. The gene calls are TRBV5-6 and TRBJ2-2, with no clear D. V lost 4 bases and J 1 base, leaving 8 bases between the germline ends. The V gene's germline CDR1 is SGHDT and CDR2 YYEEEE. The length of the CDR3 is 14 residues. This CDR3 reads CASSLTLNTGELFF. Written as DNA, the CDR3 is TGTGCCAGCAGCCTGACGTTGAACACCGGGGAGCTGTTTTTT.

This sequence joins TRBV10-3 and TRBJ2-6, with D uncertain. CDR3 length: 15 amino acids. CDR1 and CDR2 (germline): ENHRY, SYGVKD. Trimming shortened V by 10 bases and J by 2 bases, and 15 bases separated the two germline ends. Here the CDR3 DNA reads TGTGCCACTCACGGCGAAATACCTGGGGCCAACGTCCTGACTTTC. It translates to CATHGEIPGANVLTF.

The gene calls are TRBV11-2 and TRBJ2-7; D is unresolved. The V end lost 0 bases, the J end lost 2 bases, and 11 bases lay between the germline ends. CDR1 is SGHAT, CDR2 FQNNGV, per germline. The CDR3 spans 15 residues. Written as DNA, the CDR3 is TGTGCCAGCAGCTTAGATCGGGCACCCACCTACGAGCAGTACTTC. This encodes CASSLDRAPTYEQYF.

This rearrangement joins TRBV7-9 to TRBJ1-1; D is perhaps TRBD1 (5 bases). V lost 7 bases, J lost 6 bases, and 12 bases lay in between. Germline loops: CDR1 SEHNR, CDR2 FQNEAQ (reference sequence). The CDR3 is 12 amino acids. CDR3 coding DNA: TGTGCCAGCAACCCGGGGGTGCCTGAAGCTTTCTTT. It is translated as CASNPGVPEAFF.

The CDR3 is CASSQEAGHQGGNEQYF. The CDR3 DNA reads as TGCGCCAGCAGCCAAGAGGCGGGACACCAAGGAGGCAACGAGCAGTACTTC. This sequence joins TRBV4-1 and TRBJ2-7; D possibly uses TRBD1 or TRBD2 (6 bases each). V shed 0 bases and J shed 5 bases, with 20 bases lying between them. This CDR3 is built from 17 residues. Germline loops: CDR1 MGHRA, CDR2 YSYEKL.

The V gene is TRBV10-1, the J gene TRBJ2-7; D not resolved. The germline V gene has CDR1 WNHNN and CDR2 SYGVQD (reference sequence). The CDR3 has 14 amino acids. Between the trimmed V and J ends, which lost 2 bases and 0 bases, there was a span of 8 bases. CDR3 amino acids: CASSEAAFSYEQYF. CDR3 nucleotides: TGCGCCAGCAGTGAGGCGGCTTTCTCCTACGAGCAGTACTTC.

Concerning this clone itself: This specimen includes other DNA sequences encoding the same CDR3. This chain links TRBV6-5 with TRBJ2-5; D gene ambiguous. Looked up from germline, CDR1 is MNHEY and CDR2 is SVGAGI. Trimming removed 0 bases from V and 7 bases from J, with 3 bases in between. This CDR3 spans 11 amino acids. The CDR3 protein is CASSYSGTQYF. The CDR3, as DNA: TGTGCCAGCAGTTACTCCGGGACCCAGTACTTC.

This rearrangement joins TRBV5-1 to TRBJ2-7; maybe TRBD1 (5 bases). The V and J ends lost 0 bases and 3 bases respectively, with 7 bases between them. Germline values: CDR1 SGHRS, CDR2 YFSETQ. The CDR3 is 13 amino acids. CDR3 sequence (DNA): TGCGCCAGCAGCTTGGGACAGCTCTACGAGCAGTACTTC. Residues: CASSLGQLYEQYF.

This clone was detected only once. This chain links TRBV7-3 with TRBJ2-3; 16 bases are shared with TRBD2. From germline, CDR1 is SGHTA and CDR2 FQGTGA. CDR3 size: 16 residues. The J segment lost 4 bases and the V segment lost 3 bases, leaving 1 base of the junction unmatched. The CDR3 DNA sequence: TGTGCCAGCAGCTTGGGGACTAGCGGGAGGGCAGATACGCAGTATTTT. This encodes CASSLGTSGRADTQYF.

This chain links TRBV25-1 with TRBJ2-1, with 7 bases fitting TRBD2. Trimming cost V 8 bases and J 15 bases; bases outside gene matches: 13. The CDR3 length is 12 residues. The germline V gene has CDR1 MGHDK and CDR2 SYGVNS. CDR3: CASCCTAGSRFF. CDR3 nucleotide sequence: TGTGCCAGCTGTTGCACAGCGGGATCCCGGTTCTTC. The complete variable domain, with remaining parts taken from reference TRBV25-1 and TRBJ2-1, reads EADIYQTPRYLVIGTGKKITLECSQTMGHDKMYWYQQDPGMELHLIHYSYGVNSTEKGDLSSESTVSRIRTEHFPLTLESARPSHTSQYLCASCCTAGSRFFGPGTRLTVL.

The V call is TRBV28, the J call TRBJ2-7; D is uncertain. Trimming took 2 bases from V and 0 from J, leaving 11 bases between them. Per the germline V gene, CDR1 is MDHEN and CDR2 is SYDVKM. There are 15 residues in the CDR3. In DNA form, the CDR3 reads TGTGCCAGCAGTTTACAAAACCTCCCCTCCTACGAGCAGTACTTC. Translated, it gives CASSLQNLPSYEQYF.

CDR3 sequence reads: CAWSTRSGEQFF. The CDR3 nucleotides are TGTGCCTGGAGTACGAGATCGGGTGAGCAGTTCTTC. The V and J genes are TRBV30 and TRBJ2-1; D is unresolved. CDR3 length: 12 amino acids. Trimming left V 2 bases short and J 9 bases short, with 11 bases between. The germline V gene has CDR1 GTSNPN and CDR2 SVGIG (reference sequence).

V is TRBV4-3 and J is TRBJ2-7; 11 bases fit TRBD1. V was pared by 3 bases and J by 0 bases, with 4 bases of the junction left unmatched. This CDR3 has 16 amino acids. Per germline, CDR1 LGHNA and CDR2 YSLEER. The DNA for the CDR3 is TGCGCCAGCAGCCAGGGGACAGGGGGATCCTCCTACGAGCAGTACTTC. Amino acids: CASSQGTGGSSYEQYF.

This sequence joins TRBV10-2 and TRBJ2-7; no reliable D call. The CDR3 spans 11 residues. Between the trimmed V and J ends, which lost 7 bases and 6 bases, there was a span of 10 bases. CDR1 and CDR2 (germline): WSHSY, SAAADI. The CDR3 bases are TGCGCCAGCACTTCAGCGTCCGAGCAGTACTTC. Translation gives CASTSASEQYF.

The rearrangement links TRBV19 to TRBJ1-2, with TRBD1 identical over 9 bases. Losses at the gene ends were 6 bases for V and 6 bases for J; bases not matched to a gene: 8. Germline-derived CDR1 and CDR2 are LNHDA and SQIVND (reference sequence). There are 14 residues in the CDR3. The CDR3 DNA sequence: TGTGCCAGTAGGAGCCCCGGGACAGGGCATGGCTACACCTTC. Amino acids: CASRSPGTGHGYTF. Full variable domain (missing parts from reference TRBV19 and TRBJ1-2): DGGITQSPKYLFRKEGQNVTLSCEQNLNHDAMYWYRQDPGQGLRLIYYSQIVNDFQKGDIAEGYSVSREKKESFPLTVTSAQKNPTAFYLCASRSPGTGHGYTFGSGTRLTVV.